The entry that follows covers one TCR beta chain sequence. Clones were sequenced by immunoSEQ multiplex PCR, and TCRdb holds only the in-frame ones, with some missing. The sample carries roughly 2,000,000 clones, about 94% recorded once. Losses at the gene ends were 5 bases for V and 6 bases for J; bases not matched to a gene: 14. CDR1 and CDR2 from the germline V gene are GTSNPN and SVGIG (reference sequence). The CDR3 has 15 amino acids. As defined, naive CD8 cells were CD45RO-negative and positively selected for CCR7, with terminally differentiated effector memory CD45RA+ cells excluded. There were no recent acute infections or vaccinations among the donors, who were healthy HIV-negative adults. These data are taken from a study of shared clonotypes between healthy human individuals.

The sequencing input was naive CD8+ T cells from PBMCs. The chain joins TRBV30 to TRBJ2-3; 7 bases line up with TRBD1. The receptor's source is a man aged 18-30 years in good health. Some clones in this sample may be carry-over from other donors' samples. The CDR3 nucleotides are TGTGCCTGGGAGGCCGGGACAGAAAGCCGGGATACGCAGTATTTT. Protein sequence: CAWEAGTESRDTQYF.